These 25 T cell receptor beta chains were sequenced from one sample in a study of blood T cells in healthy people across ages (dated by TCRdb to the mid-2010s). The protocol used for the library was 5' RACE. The sequencer was an Illumina HiSeq 2500. A second PCR of roughly 6 to 11 cycles was run with a J-beta primer mix and a sample-barcoded 5' primer. TCRdb trimmed the raw reads at Q25, called clones with MiXCR and kept productive beta chains. Every entry covers one CDR3 protein and lists the most common genes and DNA from its rows. The sample data list about 830,000 distinct CDR3 sequences, and under 80% of these were observed just once. Roughly 25% of the sample is in the top ten clones. Sequencing input: blood. The receptors shown here come from a man aged 30 to 45 in good health.

The genes are TRBV3-1 and TRBJ2-7; D is perhaps TRBD1 or TRBD2 (6 bases each). V was shortened by 5 bases and J by 1 base, with 12 bases between the two germline ends. The CDR3 has 14 amino acids. The germline V gene encodes CDR1 LGHDT and CDR2 YNNKEL (reference sequence). In DNA form, the CDR3 reads TGTGCCAGCAGCAAAAGGGGGGTGTCCTACGAGCAGTACTTC. It yields the protein CASSKRGVSYEQYF.

The chain joins TRBV15 to TRBJ2-1; the D is unclear. Germline V gene data show CDR1 as LNHNV and CDR2 as YYDKDF (reference sequence). This CDR3 contains 14 residues. The ends were cut back, 3 bases at V and 4 bases at J, with 10 bases in the middle. CDR3 protein: CATSSGDNYNEQFF. The DNA of the CDR3 is TGTGCCACCAGCAGCGGTGACAATTACAATGAGCAGTTCTTC.

The chain employs TRBV27 and TRBJ2-3; D is perhaps TRBD2 (6 bases). CDR1 is MNHEY, CDR2 SMNVEV, per germline (reference sequence). Trimming removed 8 bases from V and 3 bases from J, with 12 bases in between. The CDR3 is made up of 13 amino acids. CDR3 DNA: TGTGCCAGCGGCCGGGACTCGACAGATACGCAGTATTTT. Amino acids: CASGRDSTDTQYF.

This clonotype was found a few times. CDR3 residues: CSALRDGYSNQPQHF. The CDR3 coding sequence is TGCAGTGCTCTCCGGGACGGTTATAGCAATCAGCCCCAGCATTTT. V gene TRBV20-1 combines with J gene TRBJ1-5, with D possibly TRBD1 on 5 matching bases. V was trimmed by 5 bases and J by 0 bases, leaving 14 bases between them. Per germline, CDR1 DFQATT and CDR2 SNEGSKA (reference sequence). The CDR3 extends over 15 amino acids.

This clonotype was picked up one time. The chain employs TRBV20-1 and TRBJ2-5; 7 bases map to TRBD1. The better agreement between TRBJ2-7 and the DNA end casts doubt on the J call. CDR1 is DFQATT, CDR2 SNEGSKA, per germline (reference sequence). The length of the CDR3 is 13 residues. The DNA of the CDR3 is TGCAGTGCCCCCCGCCAGGGGGCCTACGAGCAGTACTTC. Protein: CSAPRQGAYEQYF.

The chain recombines TRBV28 with TRBJ2-7; D gene uncertain. The CDR3 extends over 14 amino acids. Germline loops: CDR1 MDHEN, CDR2 SYDVKM. Trimming removed 1 base at V and 7 bases at J, with 14 bases between. The CDR3 is CASSLYGGRSEQYF. The CDR3 nucleotides read TGTGCCAGCAGTTTATATGGTGGCAGGTCGGAGCAGTACTTC. The whole variable domain, remainder taken from reference TRBV28 and TRBJ2-7, is DVKVTQSSRYLVKRTGEKVFLECVQDMDHENMFWYRQDPGLGLRLIYFSYDVKMKEKGDIPEGYSVSREKKERFSLILESASTNQTSMYLCASSLYGGRSEQYFGPGTRLTVT.

This clonotype has just a few counts. The rearrangement links TRBV20-1 to TRBJ1-2; D gene ambiguous. The CDR3 runs to 14 residues. Germline assignment: CDR1 DFQATT and CDR2 SNEGSKA (reference sequence). Trimming removed 3 bases at V and 2 bases at J, with 13 bases between. DNA of the CDR3: TGCAGTGCTAGGGCAGGAGTAACGAACTATGGCTACACCTTC. This gives the protein CSARAGVTNYGYTF.

Many counts were recorded for this clonotype. This chain connects TRBV9 to TRBJ2-4; D uncertain. Germline V gives CDR1 SGDLS, CDR2 YYNGEE. This CDR3 is 16 amino acids long. Trimming removed 3 bases at V and 2 bases at J, with 15 bases between. The CDR3 DNA reads TGTGCCAGCAGCGGGGCCTCTGGTGGGTCCAAAAACATTCAGTACTTC. This encodes CASSGASGGSKNIQYF.

The chain carries TRBV7-2 and TRBJ2-3, with D possibly being TRBD1 (5 bases). The germline gives CDR1 SGHTA, CDR2 FQGNSA. Trimming removed 1 base from V and 3 bases from J, with 11 bases in between. The CDR3 consists of 15 residues. The CDR3 DNA follows: TGTGCCAGCAGCTTAGTGGGGCTTAGGACAGATACGCAGTATTTT. This codes for CASSLVGLRTDTQYF.

In this sample, this clonotype turned up a few times. The CDR3 nucleotides are TGTGCCACCAGCAGAATGGCAGGGGGAAACATTCAGTACTTC. Protein: CATSRMAGGNIQYF. The V call is TRBV15, the J call TRBJ2-4, with 7 bases that match TRBD1. CDR1 LNHNV and CDR2 YYDKDF come from the germline V gene (reference sequence). The CDR3 is 14 amino acids. V trimming: 2 bases; J trimming: 6 bases; junction bases outside the gene matches: 4.

The chain uses TRBV12-3 or TRBV12-4 and TRBJ1-5, with D possibly being TRBD1 (5 bases). Trimming pared 0 bases from V and 2 bases from J, leaving 17 bases between. There are 18 residues in the CDR3. The chain's CDR3 is CASSLAMGLGDGNQPQHF. The CDR3 region has the DNA TGTGCCAGCAGTTTAGCGATGGGCTTAGGGGATGGCAATCAGCCCCAGCATTTT.

This chain links TRBV12-3 or TRBV12-4 with TRBJ2-5, with D possibly being TRBD1 (5 bases). This CDR3 comprises 13 residues. Trimming cost V 6 bases and J 11 bases, with 19 bases left between them. The CDR3 DNA reads TGTGCCAGCAGCCCCGGACAAAGGGCGCAGCAGTACTTC. It translates to CASSPGQRAQQYF.

This clonotype was seen repeatedly, ten times or more. CDR3 DNA sequence: TGTGCCAGCAGCTTCGCGGGGGCCGACACAGATACGCAGTATTTT. Encoded protein: CASSFAGADTDTQYF. The chain carries TRBV11-3 and TRBJ2-3; possible D gene TRBD2, 7 bases. V shed 3 bases and J shed 2 bases, with 12 bases lying between them. The CDR3 totals 15 residues. CDR1 and CDR2 (germline): SGHNT, YENEEA.

This clonotype was found a few times. The chain employs TRBV12-3 or TRBV12-4 and TRBJ2-4; a weak D match, TRBD2 (5 bases). V lost 5 bases and J lost 1, with 9 bases in between. CDR3 length equals 14 residues. The CDR3 sequence: CASSNWRAKNIQYF. The CDR3 DNA is TGTGCCAGCAGTAACTGGAGGGCCAAAAACATTCAGTACTTC.

This sequence joins TRBV25-1 and TRBJ2-1; D gene uncertain. V lost 2 bases to trimming and J lost 0 bases, with 8 bases between them. Germline lookup yields CDR1 MGHDK and CDR2 SYGVNS. This CDR3 has 15 residues. DNA for the CDR3: TGTGCCAGCAGTGAAGGGCGGAGCTCCTACAATGAGCAGTTCTTC. Translation: CASSEGRSSYNEQFF.

The J gene is TRBJ2-3, the V gene TRBV5-1, with 9 bases identical to TRBD1. The CDR3 is made up of 18 amino acids. The junction had 13 bases not matched to a gene; V was cut back by 2 bases and J by 3 bases. Per germline, CDR1 SGHRS and CDR2 YFSETQ. CDR3 residues: CASSLWSRDRETTDTQYF. The DNA for the CDR3 is TGCGCCAGCAGCTTATGGAGCCGGGACAGGGAAACTACAGATACGCAGTATTTT.

J is TRBJ2-1 and V is TRBV12-3 or TRBV12-4; D is perhaps TRBD1 (5 bases). Trimming took 7 bases from V and 5 from J, leaving 15 bases between them. The CDR3 loop spans 14 amino acids. In DNA, the CDR3 is TGTGCCAGCACCTACTCGGCAGGGAACAATGAGCAGTTCTTC. Amino acids: CASTYSAGNNEQFF.

This clonotype was picked up a small number of times. This chain connects TRBV29-1 to TRBJ1-2; TRBD1 aligns across 8 bases. V trimming: 2 bases; J trimming: 6 bases; junction bases outside the gene matches: 14. Germline CDR1 and CDR2: SQVTM and ANQGSEA. The CDR3 extends over 16 amino acids. CDR3 sequence: CSVENLGQGSSHGYTF. As DNA, the CDR3 is TGCAGCGTTGAAAACCTCGGACAGGGATCGTCCCATGGCTACACCTTC.

This chain uses TRBV3-1 with TRBJ1-2, with no clear D. Trimming pared 2 bases from V and 4 bases from J, leaving 11 bases between. There are 14 residues in the CDR3. Germline V gene data show CDR1 as LGHDT and CDR2 as YNNKEL (reference sequence). CDR3 DNA sequence: TGTGCCAGCAGCCAAAATTGGGAGTCCTATGGCTACACCTTC. Encoded protein: CASSQNWESYGYTF.

The CDR3 sequence: CASSLELEIDTQYF. CDR3 bases: TGCGCCAGCAGCTTGGAACTAGAAATAGATACGCAGTATTTT. The V gene is TRBV5-1, the J gene TRBJ2-3, with D perhaps matching TRBD2 (5 bases). The V end lost 0 bases, the J end lost 5 bases, and 10 bases lay between the germline ends. The length of the CDR3 is 14 residues. Germline V gives CDR1 SGHRS, CDR2 YFSETQ.

This chain uses TRBV29-1 with TRBJ1-5; no reliable D call. Trimming took 3 bases from V and 6 from J, leaving 12 bases between them. CDR1 and CDR2 (germline): SQVTM, ANQGSEA. The CDR3 length is 13 residues. CDR3 nucleotide sequence: TGCAGCGTTGAGGGAACGGGTGGTCAGCCCCAGCATTTT. This codes for CSVEGTGGQPQHF.

This clonotype has a handful of counts. The gene calls are TRBV28 and TRBJ2-1; possibly TRBD2 for D (5 bases). Germline values: CDR1 MDHEN, CDR2 SYDVKM. The CDR3 sequence is 12 residues long. V lost 7 bases and J 7 bases, leaving 11 bases between the germline ends. CDR3 in amino acids: CASNQRGNEQFF. CDR3 DNA: TGTGCCAGCAATCAACGGGGAAATGAGCAGTTCTTC.

This chain connects TRBV3-1 to TRBJ2-1, with 9 positions matching TRBD2. Germline assignment: CDR1 LGHDT and CDR2 YNNKEL (reference sequence). The CDR3 loop spans 16 amino acids. V dropped 4 bases and J dropped 10; count of bases not matched to a gene: 14. CDR3 loop: CASSPQGGGVFGEQFF. CDR3 DNA: TGTGCCAGCAGCCCCCAGGGCGGGGGGGTCTTTGGGGAGCAGTTCTTC.

This clonotype was observed a handful of times. The J gene is TRBJ2-1, the V gene TRBV4-3; 10 nucleotides agree with TRBD1. The CDR3 extends over 18 amino acids. Germline V gene lookup returns CDR1 LGHNA and CDR2 YSLEER. The V and J ends lost 0 bases and 6 bases, in that order; junction bases with no gene match: 11. CDR3: CASSQDGSGTGELNEQFF. DNA for the CDR3: TGCGCCAGCAGCCAAGATGGTTCCGGGACAGGGGAACTCAATGAGCAGTTCTTC.

The chain recombines TRBV6-5 with TRBJ2-3; the match to TRBD2 covers 8 bases. Trimming at V came to 11 bases and at J to 1 base, leaving 2 bases not matched to a gene. Germline CDR1 is MNHEY and CDR2 is SVGAGI. This CDR3 is 12 amino acids long. The CDR3 protein is CASGRGTDTQYF. The CDR3 DNA follows: TGTGCCTCCGGGAGGGGCACAGATACGCAGTATTTT.